These 4 T cell receptor beta chains were all obtained from the same sample, sequenced in a study of T cells after yellow fever vaccination. TCRdb used MiXCR to reprocess the 5' RACE reads, holding one entry per CDR3 protein. The sample consists of some 420,000 distinct CDR3 sequences, 18% of them appearing once. Sequenced material: PBMCs, taken before the yellow fever booster vaccination. The receptors stem from a man between 18 and 35 years old who received the YFV17D yellow fever vaccine.

The genes are TRBV12-3 or TRBV12-4 and TRBJ2-7; TRBD1 aligns across 9 bases. V shed 5 bases, J shed 3 bases, and the junction held 8 bases outside the gene matches. The CDR3 loop spans 15 amino acids. The CDR3 is CASSLTGGAFYEQYF. As DNA, the CDR3 is TGTGCCAGCAGTCTAACAGGGGGCGCATTCTACGAGCAGTACTTC.

There are a few counts of this clonotype. The rearrangement links TRBV7-9 to TRBJ1-2, with D unresolved. Trimming took off 5 bases at V and 5 bases at J, with 12 bases between the two ends. CDR3 length equals 13 residues. The germline gives CDR1 SEHNR, CDR2 FQNEAQ (reference sequence). CDR3 region: CASSPGQFYGYTF. CDR3 coding DNA: TGTGCCAGCAGCCCGGGCCAGTTTTATGGCTACACCTTC.

This clonotype was observed a few times. The chain couples TRBV20-1 to TRBJ1-1; D unclear. This CDR3 has 12 amino acids. Per the germline V gene, CDR1 is DFQATT and CDR2 is SNEGSKA (reference sequence). The ends were cut back, 1 base at V and 7 bases at J, with 10 bases in the middle. CDR3 bases: TGCAGTGCTAGAGCGACCGAAGATGAAGCTTTCTTT. The encoded protein is CSARATEDEAFF.

The genes are TRBV27 and TRBJ2-1, with 10 nucleotides matching TRBD1. CDR1 and CDR2 from the germline V gene are MNHEY and SMNVEV (reference sequence). The CDR3 has 15 residues. The V gene end was trimmed by 2 bases and the J gene end by 6 bases; junction bases not matched to a gene: 4. CDR3 nucleotides: TGTGCCAGCAGTTTAAGGGACAGGGGTGGCAATGAGCAGTTCTTC. Translating it yields CASSLRDRGGNEQFF.